This is a list of T cell receptor beta chains from one sample in a study of cytomegalovirus exposure and HLA in healthy donors. Some clones are missing from TCRdb's copy, which holds only in-frame ones; the method was immunoSEQ multiplex PCR. The repertoire holds over 50,000 clones, with around 75% as singletons. What was sequenced was PBMCs. The receptors originated from a man aged 45-60 years in good health and CMV-seropositive. Each CDR3 is given with its conserved first and last residue.

j_gene: TRBJ1-2; v_gene: TRBV6-1; CDR3aa: CASRKDSYNYGYTF
j_gene: TRBJ2-2; v_gene: TRBV18; CDR3aa: CASSPGLAGTTGELFF
j_gene: TRBJ2-7; v_gene: TRBV11-1; CDR3aa: CASSFASGYEQYF
j_gene: TRBJ2-7; v_gene: TRBV2; CDR3aa: CASSGHWESGTGVSAEQYF
j_gene: -; v_gene: TRBV5-1; CDR3aa: CASSITVSYEQYF
j_gene: TRBJ2-1; v_gene: TRBV13; CDR3aa: CASSLDPLAGGFDEQFF
j_gene: TRBJ2-7; v_gene: TRBV7-9; CDR3aa: CASSPRTSGSYEQYF
j_gene: TRBJ2-1; v_gene: TRBV29-1; CDR3aa: CSVAGTSNSYNEQFF
j_gene: TRBJ1-5; v_gene: TRBV9; CDR3aa: CASSALDSNQPQHF
j_gene: TRBJ2-2; v_gene: TRBV7-3; CDR3aa: CASSPIPGPAGELFF
j_gene: TRBJ2-7; v_gene: TRBV7-9; CDR3aa: CASSTNYRGTTYEQYF
j_gene: TRBJ2-3; v_gene: TRBV5-1; CDR3aa: CASSSGLDASTDTQYF
j_gene: -; v_gene: TRBV5-1; CDR3aa: CASRTDRDVSYEQYF
j_gene: TRBJ2-7; v_gene: TRBV11-3; CDR3aa: CASSLVWSSYEQYF
j_gene: TRBJ2-3; v_gene: TRBV9; CDR3aa: CASSVGLAGITDTQYF
j_gene: TRBJ2-1; v_gene: TRBV19; CDR3aa: CASSSRDRGLPRANEQFF
j_gene: TRBJ1-6; v_gene: TRBV18; CDR3aa: CASSPPGQGTSPLHF
j_gene: TRBJ1-5; v_gene: TRBV28; CDR3aa: CASSRDTGNQPQHF
j_gene: TRBJ2-2; v_gene: TRBV27; CDR3aa: CASSPQIITGELFF
j_gene: TRBJ1-5; v_gene: TRBV5-6; CDR3aa: CASSGPAGRVRGQPQHF